The sequence of this TCR beta chain was determined in a study of control samples from healthy donors and cancer patients. The CDR3 spans 11 residues. Trimming removed 3 bases from V and 8 bases from J, with 10 bases in between. Germline CDR1 DFQATT, CDR2 SNEGSKA (reference sequence). This table comes from immunoSEQ multiplex PCR, and its TCRdb copy is limited to in-frame clones, with some not included. The sample contains 84,000 or so clones, roughly nine tenths of which appear only once. The chain combines TRBV20-1 with TRBJ1-1; D not certain. This sequence originates from a man in his forties or fifties in good health. The sequencing sample was made of blood. The CDR3 is CSASPVIEAFF. In DNA form, the CDR3 reads TGCAGTGCTAGTCCGGTAATCGAAGCTTTCTTT.